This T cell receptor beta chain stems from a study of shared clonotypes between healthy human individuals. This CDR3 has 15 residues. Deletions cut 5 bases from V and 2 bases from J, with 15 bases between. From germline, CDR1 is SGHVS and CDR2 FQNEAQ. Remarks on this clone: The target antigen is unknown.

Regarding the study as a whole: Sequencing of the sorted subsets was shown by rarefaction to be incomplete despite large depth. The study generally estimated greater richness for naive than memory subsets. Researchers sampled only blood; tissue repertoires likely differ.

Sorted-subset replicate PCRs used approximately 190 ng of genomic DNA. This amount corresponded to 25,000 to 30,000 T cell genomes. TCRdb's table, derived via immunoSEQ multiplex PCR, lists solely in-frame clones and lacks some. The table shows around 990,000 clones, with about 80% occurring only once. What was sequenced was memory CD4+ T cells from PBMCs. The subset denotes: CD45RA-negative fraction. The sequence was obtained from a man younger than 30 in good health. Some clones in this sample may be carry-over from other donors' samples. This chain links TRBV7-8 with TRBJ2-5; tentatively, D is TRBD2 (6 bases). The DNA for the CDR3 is TGTGCCAGCAGCCGAGGGGCGGGGAAGCAAGAGACCCAGTACTTC. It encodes CASSRGAGKQETQYF.